The subject of this entry is one T cell receptor beta chain. The CDR3 runs 14 residues. Clones were read by immunoSEQ multiplex PCR, and TCRdb kept only the in-frame ones, dropping some. In the table there are about 69,000 clones, 90% of which are singletons. The sample originates from a study of OX40 agonist ivuxolimab in advanced cancers. Study-wide context: Patients enrolled in dose escalation were diagnosed with hepatocellular carcinoma, melanoma, renal cell or head and neck cancer. Mean age around 60 years, range about 23 to 80; approximately 83% male.

This rearrangement joins TRBV5-3 to TRBJ2-5, with 8 bases identical to TRBD1. Judging by the DNA end, TRBJ2-7 fits better; the J call may be wrong. TRBV5-3 is an ORF; its function is uncertain. The starting material was CD4+ or CD8+ T cells sorted from blood, obtained in a trial of the OX40 agonist ivuxolimab. This TCR derives from an adult with an advanced solid tumor such as melanoma, head and neck, liver or kidney cancer. The CDR3 protein is CARSEETGGYEQYF. CDR3 bases: TGTGCCAGAAGCGAAGAAACAGGGGGTTACGAGCAGTACTTC.